This TCR beta chain comes out of a study of blood T cell repertoires in COVID-19. Study information: Donors in the United States, Italy and Spain gave samples during acute or convalescent COVID-19. Sources were T cells, B-cell-depleted T cells, or PBMCs; the material itself was cDNA or gDNA.

Authors' analysis steps: Scientists estimated how many nucleated cells there were by amplifying reference gene primers. Using immunoSEQ multiplex PCR, the repertoire was profiled, and TCRdb retains in-frame clones only, with some absent. Clone size and V and J calls were adopted from that table, with D and trimming inferred from the DNA. The sample shows over 90,000 clones, more than 75% of them seen only once. Sample: peripheral blood. The receptor comes from a human donor in a cohort sampled during active COVID-19.

As DNA, the CDR3 is TGTGCCAGCAGCAAGGGACTAGCGGGGGGGCGAAGCACAGATACGCAGTATTTT. The encoded protein is CASSKGLAGGRSTDTQYF. The chain combines TRBV7-9 with TRBJ2-3; 16 bases line up with TRBD2. V was clipped by 5 bases and J by 0 bases; unmatched bases: 5. This CDR3 spans 18 amino acids. Germline CDR1 reads SEHNR; CDR2 reads FQNEAQ (reference sequence).